The sequence of this T cell receptor (beta chain) was determined in a study of T cell responses to AZD1222 COVID-19 vaccine. Concerning this clone itself: Its antigen remains unknown.

Some clones are missing from TCRdb's copy, which holds only in-frame ones; the method was immunoSEQ multiplex PCR. Counted here are 100,000 to 150,000 clones, about nine tenths occurring once; the ten biggest clones make up 1.1%. Study-wide points: Baseline antibody screening turned up just a handful of seropositive AZD1222 recipients. The study reported that nearly half of spike-specific TCRs target unmutated variant regions.

Looked up from germline, CDR1 is ENHRY and CDR2 is SYGVKD. This CDR3 has 13 residues. Between the trimmed V and J ends, which lost 2 bases and 7 bases, there was a span of 11 bases. V and J are TRBV10-3 and TRBJ1-2, with D unclear. Sequencing used peripheral blood, obtained on day 0 of AZD1222 vaccination. The sequence came from an adult in good health. In DNA form, the CDR3 reads TGTGCCATCAGTGAGCGGAGGGATGGTGGCTACACCTTC. This encodes CAISERRDGGYTF.